Shown below are 12 T cell receptor beta chains from a single sample sequenced in a study of CD8+ T cells in alopecia areata. Sequencing relied on a cDNA template that was reverse transcribed from extracted RNA. The assay was immunoSEQ multiplex PCR, and TCRdb's table has in-frame clones only and misses some. The data contain some 180,000 clones, around 51% of them seen just once; the ten biggest clones take up roughly a tenth. Treatment given: oral pan-JAK inhibitor, 5-10 mg twice daily. The sequencing used CD8+ T cells sorted from blood, collected around week 54, from a patient treated with tofacitinib. These receptors all come from a human donor with alopecia areata.

The chain carries TRBV7-9 and TRBJ2-1, with 8 bases aligning to TRBD2. Germline V CDR1 and CDR2: SEHNR, FQNEAQ (reference sequence). The CDR3 has 15 residues. The J segment lost 3 bases and the V segment lost 6 bases, leaving 7 bases of the junction unmatched. CDR3 in DNA: TGTGCCAGCAGTACCCCGGGACTAGACTACAATGAGCAGTTCTTC. Translating it yields CASSTPGLDYNEQFF.

CDR3 bases: TGTGCCAGCAGCTGGGGGCCGCGTCCACAGAATCAGCCCCAGCATTTT. Protein: CASSWGPRPQNQPQHF. The rearrangement joins TRBV7-8 to TRBJ1-5; D is possibly TRBD1 (6 bases). This CDR3 has 16 amino acids. V lost 4 bases and J lost 4, with 17 bases in between. CDR1 is SGHVS, CDR2 FQNEAQ, per germline. Supplemented by reference TRBV7-8 and TRBJ1-5, the full variable domain reads GAGVSQSPRYKVAKRGQDVALRCDPISGHVSLFWYQQALGQGPEFLTYFQNEAQLDKSGLPSDRFFAERPEGSVSTLKIQRTQQEDSAVYLCASSWGPRPQNQPQHFGDGTRLSIL.

The V gene is TRBV6-6, the J gene TRBJ1-5; no definite D call. V gave up 5 bases and J gave up 5 bases, with 10 bases separating them. Germline V lookup: CDR1 MNHNY, CDR2 SVGAGI (reference sequence). This CDR3 comprises 13 residues. CDR3 in DNA: TGTGCCAGCAGTCCTCAGGCAGATCAGCCCCAGCATTTT. Residues: CASSPQADQPQHF.

V usage is TRBV5-6 and J usage is TRBJ1-1; the D is unclear. Germline V gene data show CDR1 as SGHDT and CDR2 as YYEEEE. V gave up 1 base and J gave up 5 bases, with 9 bases separating them. The CDR3 runs 13 residues. The DNA for the CDR3 is TGTGCCAGCAGCTTGCTGGGTGGGACTGAAGCTTTCTTT. Its translation is CASSLLGGTEAFF.

The chain links TRBV29-1 to TRBJ2-1; the D call may be TRBD1 or TRBD2 (5 bases each). The V end was cut by 6 bases, the J end by 7 bases, with 19 bases between. The germline V gene has CDR1 SQVTM and CDR2 ANQGSEA. This CDR3 is 14 amino acids long. The DNA of the CDR3 is TGCAGCGTAGTACACCGGGATCCAGGGAATGAGCAGTTCTTC. Translation: CSVVHRDPGNEQFF.

This clone was found once. The chain uses TRBV2 and TRBJ2-3; 7 nucleotides agree with TRBD2. Germline CDR1 SNHLY, CDR2 FYNNEI. Losses at the gene ends were 6 bases for V and 2 bases for J; bases not matched to a gene: 8. The CDR3 sequence is 15 residues long. The CDR3 is CASRAGLLPTDTQYF. CDR3 bases: TGTGCCAGCAGAGCGGGACTACTTCCCACAGATACGCAGTATTTT.

This rearrangement joins TRBV30 to TRBJ2-7, with TRBD2 as a possible D gene (5 bases). V lost 8 bases and J lost 10, with 12 bases in between. CDR1 is GTSNPN and CDR2 is SVGIG in the germline V gene (reference sequence). This CDR3 has 9 amino acids. The CDR3 loop is CAILREQYF. CDR3 sequence (DNA): TGTGCCATCCTCCGGGAACAGTACTTC.

The rearrangement uses TRBV6-1 and TRBJ1-5; 8 bases map to TRBD1. The germline CDR1 and CDR2 sequences are MNHNS and SASEGT. CDR3 length: 18 residues. V shed 1 base and J 0 bases; nucleotides not matched to a gene: 8. Here the CDR3 DNA reads TGTGCCAGCAGTGAAGGTGACAGGGGCAGAATTAGCAATCAGCCCCAGCATTTT. Its translation: CASSEGDRGRISNQPQHF.

J is TRBJ1-3 and V is TRBV19, with a tentative D call TRBD1 (6 bases). Trimming took 11 bases from V and 0 from J, leaving 14 bases between them. CDR1 is LNHDA and CDR2 is SQIVND in the germline V gene (reference sequence). CDR3 size: 14 residues. This CDR3 reads CASMGHLSGNTIYF. The CDR3 region has the DNA TGTGCCTCAATGGGACATCTCTCTGGAAACACCATATATTTT.

The rearrangement joins TRBV27 to TRBJ1-6, with a weak D call TRBD1 (6 bases). The CDR3 is 16 residues long. The V gene lost 8 bases and the J gene lost 5 bases, with 19 bases spanning the gap. Germline values: CDR1 MNHEY, CDR2 SMNVEV (reference sequence). CDR3 loop: CASGLQGFGDNSPLHF. The CDR3 DNA is TGTGCCAGCGGGTTACAGGGCTTCGGGGATAATTCACCCCTCCACTTT.

The rearrangement joins TRBV30 to TRBJ1-6; possible D gene TRBD1, 5 bases. V was pared by 1 base and J by 0 bases, with 16 bases between. Germline-derived CDR1 and CDR2 are GTSNPN and SVGIG (reference sequence). There are 18 residues in the CDR3. The CDR3 loop reads CAWSERGTESSYNSPLHF. The CDR3 region has the DNA TGTGCCTGGAGTGAGCGTGGGACGGAAAGCTCCTATAATTCACCCCTCCACTTT.

The chain has TRBV6-6 and TRBJ1-2; D not resolved. Germline assignment: CDR1 MNHNY and CDR2 SVGAGI (reference sequence). The CDR3 has 13 residues. V was shortened by 1 base and J by 5 bases, with 8 bases between the two germline ends. The CDR3 spells CASSYLDTYGYTF. Here the CDR3 DNA reads TGTGCCAGCAGTTACTTAGACACTTATGGCTACACCTTC.